Listed here are 7 T cell receptor beta chains from one sample, sequenced in a study of T cells in Graves' hyperthyroidism and ophthalmopathy. The source material, RNA transcripts, was used to amplify TCR beta CDR3 regions. HTBI primers were employed in a first-round RT-PCR of the TCR CDR3. TCRdb re-called the multiplex PCR reads with MiXCR, one entry per CDR3 protein. The sample gives roughly 500,000 distinct CDR3 sequences, around 50% of which show up once; approximately 44% is in the top ten. Sequences were obtained from peripheral blood or thyroid tissue (not recorded which). The receptors come from an adult woman with Graves' disease, either hyperthyroidism or ophthalmopathy (not recorded which).

This clonotype occurred a few times. CDR3 sequence reads: CASSGLAGVEQYF. Written as DNA, the CDR3 is TGTGCCAGCAGTGGACTAGCGGGAGTTGAGCAGTACTTC. The rearrangement joins TRBV6-6 to TRBJ2-7; TRBD2 matches at 13 bases. Germline loops: CDR1 MNHNY, CDR2 SVGAGI (reference sequence). V was pared by 5 bases and J by 7 bases, with 2 bases of the junction left unmatched. The CDR3 has 13 residues.

V usage is TRBV7-9 and J usage is TRBJ2-3; 7 bases match TRBD2. The CDR3 is 14 amino acids. Per the germline V gene, CDR1 is SEHNR and CDR2 is FQNEAQ (reference sequence). With 0 bases clipped from V and 4 bases from J, the junction kept 1 base outside the gene matches. The CDR3: CASSLASGADTQYF. The DNA of the CDR3 is TGTGCCAGCAGCTTAGCGAGCGGGGCAGATACGCAGTATTTT.

A word on this clonotype: One end of the junction does not line up with germline, which may come from a read error. The V call is TRBV4-1, the J call TRBJ1-1, with D tentatively TRBD1 (5 bases). Per the germline V gene, CDR1 is MGHRA and CDR2 is YSYEKL. This CDR3 has 14 residues. CDR3 residues: CASSQVGGDTESFF. The CDR3 DNA reads TGCGCCAGCAGCCAAGTTGGGGGAGACACTGAATCTTTCTTT.

Worth noting for this clonotype: A much larger clone sits a single nucleotide away, making a read error possible. The chain links TRBV20-1 to TRBJ2-2; D assignment may be TRBD1 or TRBD2 (5 bases each). The CDR3 covers 15 residues. Germline assignment: CDR1 DFQATT and CDR2 SNEGSKA (reference sequence). The DNA of the CDR3 is TGCAGTGCTAGAGATCCGGGACCGAACACCGGGGAGCTGCTTTTT. This codes for CSARDPGPNTGELLF.

A remark on this clonotype: The likely explanation is a read error, given a far larger clone one base away. The conserved phenylalanine or tryptophan normally closing the CDR3 is absent here, so this likely arose from a read error. This chain links TRBV6-4 with TRBJ2-2, with D perhaps matching TRBD1 (5 bases). V gave up 5 bases and J gave up 4 bases, with 8 bases separating them. This CDR3 comprises 13 residues. The germline gives CDR1 MRHNA, CDR2 SNTAGT. The CDR3 bases are TGTGCCAGCAGTCCGCAGGGCACCGGGGAGCTGTTTTAT. This sequence encodes CASSPQGTGELFY.

The V and J genes are TRBV19 and TRBJ1-4; 9 nucleotides align to TRBD1. CDR1 is LNHDA, CDR2 SQIVND, per germline (reference sequence). The trim removed 5 bases at V and 8 bases at J, leaving 6 bases unmatched. The CDR3 loop spans 14 amino acids. The CDR3 sequence is CASSGRTGDEKLFF. The CDR3 DNA sequence: TGTGCCAGTAGTGGACGGACAGGGGACGAAAAACTGTTTTTT.

This clonotype was detected a few times. CDR3 in amino acids: CASRRTGSNQPQHF. The DNA for the CDR3 is TGTGCCAGTAGAAGGACAGGCAGCAATCAGCCCCAGCATTTT. The chain links TRBV7-8 to TRBJ1-5, with 7 bases lining up with TRBD1. The CDR3 length is 14 residues. Trimming removed 9 bases from V and 1 base from J; junction bases left unmatched: 6. Germline V gene lookup returns CDR1 SGHVS and CDR2 FQNEAQ.